This T cell receptor (beta chain) was retrieved from a study of neoadjuvant anti-PD-1 for oral cavity cancer. At the level of the study: Patients mostly received three to four biweekly nivolumab doses at 3 mg/kg before surgery.

Study-level points and caveats: Post-treatment tumors with larger preexisting clones showed more shrinkage.

V was trimmed by 5 bases and J by 7 bases, leaving 21 bases between them. CDR3 length: 16 amino acids. Germline CDR1 is PRHDT and CDR2 is FYEKMQ (reference sequence). Clones were sequenced by immunoSEQ multiplex PCR, and TCRdb holds only the in-frame ones, with some missing. This sample yields some 40,000 clones, of which more than 35% are seen a single time; roughly 16% belongs to the top ten. This clone was seen only a few times. Its specificity is unknown. As to time point: after neoadjuvant nivolumab, at surgical resection. This receptor was identified in a person aged 40 to 85 with oral cavity squamous cell carcinoma. This chain connects TRBV13 to TRBJ2-1; D might be TRBD2 (5 bases). Source: tumor tissue, taken after nivolumab (anti-PD-1) treatment. This CDR3 is CASSPRASSQGNEQFF. The CDR3 nucleotides are TGTGCCAGCAGCCCCCGGGCGTCTAGCCAAGGAAATGAGCAGTTCTTC. The entire variable domain, with the rest obtained from reference TRBV13 and TRBJ2-1, is as follows: AAGVIQSPRHLIKEKRETATLKCYPIPRHDTVYWYQQGPGQDPQFLISFYEKMQSDKGSIPDRFSAQQFSDYHSELNMSSLELGDSALYFCASSPRASSQGNEQFFGPGTRLTVL.